One and the same sample provided the 18 T cell receptor beta chains below, sequenced in a study of cytomegalovirus exposure and HLA in healthy donors. Amplification used 60 Vbeta primers and 13 Jbeta primers. Libraries were prepared by immunoSEQ multiplex PCR; TCRdb keeps only in-frame clonotypes and omits some of them. This sample's table reports 35,000 to 45,000 clones. Sequencing was carried out using PBMCs. The receptors were sampled from a man in his forties in good health and CMV-seropositive.

CDR3 amino acids: CSARSGGPNQPQHF. In nucleotides, the CDR3 is TGCAGCGCCAGGTCCGGGGGGCCGAATCAGCCCCAGCATTTT. The chain links TRBV29-1 to TRBJ1-5; D is perhaps TRBD1 (6 bases). The germline CDR1 and CDR2 sequences are SQVTM and ANQGSEA. CDR3 length: 14 amino acids. V was clipped by 7 bases and J by 4 bases, with 17 bases between them.

Considering frequency, this clone is medium-sized. The rearrangement links TRBV10-2 to TRBJ2-7, with TRBD2 matching over 10 bases. The CDR3 consists of 14 residues. Looked up from germline, CDR1 is WSHSY and CDR2 is SAAADI. V lost 10 bases and J lost 4; bases outside the gene matches: 10. The CDR3 here is CATEASGRTYEQYF. CDR3 coding DNA: TGCGCCACCGAAGCTAGCGGGAGAACTTACGAGCAGTACTTC.

The chain recombines TRBV7-2 with TRBJ1-1; D call uncertain. Germline CDR1 is SGHTA and CDR2 is FQGNSA. This CDR3 is built from 13 residues. Trimming left V 1 base short and J 3 bases short, with 6 bases between. The CDR3 DNA is TGTGCCAGCAGCTTAGTGGAGGACACTGAAGCTTTCTTT. This encodes CASSLVEDTEAFF.

V and J are TRBV5-1 and TRBJ2-2; 8 positions match TRBD2. The germline V gene has CDR1 SGHRS and CDR2 YFSETQ. V lost 1 base, J lost 8 bases, and 7 bases stayed unmatched. The CDR3 length is 15 residues. The chain's CDR3 is CASSLTAGGRGELFF. The CDR3 region has the DNA TGCGCCAGCAGCTTGACGGCGGGAGGAAGAGGGGAGCTGTTTTTT.

The rearrangement uses TRBV19 and TRBJ2-2; D is uncertain. Germline CDR1 reads LNHDA; CDR2 reads SQIVND (reference sequence). This CDR3 spans 12 amino acids. V was shortened by 3 bases and J by 7 bases, with 6 bases between the two germline ends. The CDR3 region is CASSIGNGELFF. The CDR3 DNA reads as TGTGCCAGTAGTATCGGTAACGGGGAGCTGTTTTTT.

The V gene is TRBV11-3, the J gene TRBJ1-4, with D perhaps TRBD1 (5 bases). Between the trimmed V and J ends, which lost 2 bases and 4 bases, there was a span of 8 bases. The CDR3 covers 14 residues. The germline V gene has CDR1 SGHNT and CDR2 YENEEA. The CDR3 loop reads CASSLRQGNEKLFF. CDR3 DNA: TGTGCCAGCAGCTTACGGCAGGGTAATGAAAAACTGTTTTTT.

This rearrangement joins TRBV7-3 to TRBJ2-6; 7 bases align to TRBD1. The V gene's germline CDR1 is SGHTA and CDR2 FQGTGA. V shed 3 bases and J 4 bases; nucleotides not matched to a gene: 6. The CDR3 loop spans 16 amino acids. The CDR3 region has the DNA TGTGCCAGCAGCTTTACCGGGACAGCGGGGGCCAACGTCCTGACTTTC. Protein sequence: CASSFTGTAGANVLTF.

The V call is TRBV4-2, the J call TRBJ1-5; TRBD1 is a possible D gene (5 bases). Trimming left V 6 bases short and J 5 bases short, with 14 bases between. The CDR3 loop spans 14 amino acids. Germline V gene sequence: CDR1 LGHNA, CDR2 YNFKEQ. In DNA, the CDR3 is TGTGCCAGCAGTACCCAAACAGGATATCAGCCCCAGCATTTT. Translated: CASSTQTGYQPQHF.

The chain links TRBV21-1 to TRBJ1-5; the table assigns TRBD1, which was not confirmed against the DNA. TRBV21-1 is a recognized pseudogene. The CDR3 sequence is 16 residues long. DNA of the CDR3: TGTGCCAGCACCCCGAAGGGCAGGGGGCCTGATCAGCCCCAGCATTTT. Translation: CASTPKGRGPDQPQHF.

The J gene is TRBJ2-7, the V gene TRBV5-1; possible D gene TRBD1, 6 bases. The V end was cut by 0 bases, the J end by 3 bases, with 13 bases between. Germline CDR1 reads SGHRS; CDR2 reads YFSETQ. There are 15 residues in the CDR3. CDR3 sequence reads: CASSLEQGSLYEQYF. The CDR3 region has the DNA TGCGCCAGCAGCTTGGAGCAGGGGAGCCTCTACGAGCAGTACTTC.

This rearrangement joins TRBV2 to TRBJ1-2, with D possibly being TRBD1 (5 bases). Germline V gives CDR1 SNHLY, CDR2 FYNNEI. Trimming stripped 6 bases from V and 1 base from J, with 9 bases between. CDR3 length equals 13 residues. CDR3 protein: CASRMDINYGYTF. As DNA, the CDR3 is TGTGCCAGCAGGATGGACATTAACTATGGCTACACCTTC. The variable domain in full, with the rest retrieved from reference TRBV2 and TRBJ1-2, is EPEVTQTPSHQVTQMGQEVILRCVPISNHLYFYWYRQILGQKVEFLVSFYNNEISEKSEIFDDQFSVERPDGSNFTLKIRSTKLEDSAMYFCASRMDINYGYTFGSGTRLTVV.

The V and J genes are TRBV7-2 and TRBJ2-5; the match to TRBD2 covers 7 bases. Looked up from germline, CDR1 is SGHTA and CDR2 is FQGNSA. Trimming cost V 2 bases and J 5 bases; bases outside gene matches: 14. This CDR3 has 17 residues. The CDR3 reads CASSLFASGIGRETQYF. CDR3 sequence (DNA): TGTGCCAGCAGCTTATTTGCTAGCGGAATAGGGAGGGAGACCCAGTACTTC.

The chain links TRBV14 to TRBJ1-5; 7 bases line up with TRBD1. The CDR3 has 17 residues. The V and J ends lost 6 bases and 0 bases, in that order; junction bases with no gene match: 11. Germline V gives CDR1 SGHDN, CDR2 FVKESK. This CDR3 is CASRDRPGVFSNQPQHF. The CDR3 nucleotides read TGTGCCAGCAGGGACAGGCCGGGGGTTTTTAGCAATCAGCCCCAGCATTTT.

This chain connects TRBV15 to TRBJ2-7; possible D gene TRBD2, 5 bases. This CDR3 has 15 amino acids. Germline CDR1 is LNHNV and CDR2 is YYDKDF (reference sequence). Trimming stripped 2 bases from V and 6 bases from J, with 17 bases between. CDR3 nucleotides: TGTGCCACCAGCAGACGTCTGGGTGGGGAGCGCGAGCAGTACTTC. It yields the protein CATSRRLGGEREQYF.

The chain recombines TRBV7-9 with TRBJ1-2; no clear D gene. Between the trimmed V and J ends, which lost 5 bases and 6 bases, there was a span of 16 bases. This CDR3 spans 14 amino acids. The V gene's germline CDR1 is SEHNR and CDR2 FQNEAQ (reference sequence). The CDR3 bases are TGTGCCAGCAGCACCAAGAGGTCCGAAGATGGCTACACCTTC. It translates to CASSTKRSEDGYTF. Supplemented by reference TRBV7-9 and TRBJ1-2, the full variable domain reads DTGVSQNPRHKITKRGQNVTFRCDPISEHNRLYWYRQTLGQGPEFLTYFQNEAQLEKSRLLSDRFSAERPKGSFSTLEIQRTEQGDSAMYLCASSTKRSEDGYTFGSGTRLTVV.

The chain links TRBV5-4 to TRBJ2-3, with 8 bases fitting TRBD2. Germline-derived CDR1 and CDR2 are SGHNT and YYREEE (reference sequence). V lost 3 bases to trimming and J lost 0 bases; unmatched junction nucleotides: 6. There are 16 residues in the CDR3. Here the CDR3 DNA reads TGTGCCAGCAGCTCGGGAGGGGGGTATAGCACAGATACGCAGTATTTT. This gives the protein CASSSGGGYSTDTQYF. The full variable domain, its missing parts supplied by reference TRBV5-4 and TRBJ2-3, is ETGVTQSPTHLIKTRGQQVTLRCSSQSGHNTVSWYQQALGQGPQFIFQYYREEENGRGNFPPRFSGLQFPNYSSELNVNALELDDSALYLCASSSGGGYSTDTQYFGPGTRLTVL.

This chain's CDR3 is CASSPRTSGRFDEQFF. The CDR3 region has the DNA TGTGCCAGCAGCCCGAGGACTAGCGGGAGGTTCGATGAGCAGTTCTTC. The V gene is TRBV11-1, the J gene TRBJ2-1; 14 nucleotides match TRBD2. The CDR3 loop spans 16 amino acids. Germline values: CDR1 SGHAT, CDR2 FQDESV (reference sequence). V dropped 5 bases and J dropped 8; count of bases not matched to a gene: 8.

The chain links TRBV2 to TRBJ1-5; 7 bases are shared with TRBD1. The CDR3 spans 15 residues. V dropped 11 bases and J dropped 0; count of bases not matched to a gene: 10. Germline-derived CDR1 and CDR2 are SNHLY and FYNNEI. CDR3 bases: TGTGCCGCAAACCGGGACAGAAATAGCAATCAGCCCCAGCATTTT. It specifies CAANRDRNSNQPQHF. Combining the CDR3 with reference TRBV2 and TRBJ1-5 gives the whole variable domain EPEVTQTPSHQVTQMGQEVILRCVPISNHLYFYWYRQILGQKVEFLVSFYNNEISEKSEIFDDQFSVERPDGSNFTLKIRSTKLEDSAMYFCAANRDRNSNQPQHFGDGTRLSIL.